Presented here are 21 T cell receptor beta chains from one specimen sequenced in a study of T cell changes during pregnancy in multiple sclerosis. TCRdb keeps only in-frame clones here, not all; method: immunoSEQ multiplex PCR. Of 45,000 to 60,000 clones in the sample, over 85% were seen once. Sequenced here: CD4+ T cells from peripheral blood mononuclear cells, sampled before pregnancy. The receptors come from a female donor with multiple sclerosis, enrolled in a pregnancy study.

V usage is TRBV7-2 and J usage is TRBJ2-1; TRBD2 agrees at 9 bases. Germline loops: CDR1 SGHTA, CDR2 FQGNSA. The CDR3 sequence is 15 residues long. Trimming took 3 bases from V and 6 from J; bases not matched to a gene: 6. The CDR3 loop is CASSFGASGTNEQFF. The CDR3 bases are TGTGCCAGCAGCTTCGGGGCTAGCGGGACCAATGAGCAGTTCTTC.

The chain links TRBV2 to TRBJ2-7; no clear D gene. This CDR3 is built from 12 residues. The germline V and J ends were trimmed by 4 bases and 3 bases, with 7 bases remaining between them. Germline CDR1 and CDR2: SNHLY and FYNNEI. The DNA of the CDR3 is TGTGCCAGCAGTGCAACTAACTACGAGCAGTACTTC. Translated: CASSATNYEQYF.

The rearrangement uses TRBV12-5 and TRBJ2-1; D is undetermined. V lost 0 bases and J lost 10, with 10 bases in between. Germline-derived CDR1 and CDR2 are LGHNT and FRNRAP. This CDR3 is built from 13 residues. CDR3: CASGLVPTNEQFF. CDR3 DNA sequence: TGTGCTAGTGGTTTGGTACCTACTAACGAGCAGTTCTTC.

This chain links TRBV28 with TRBJ1-2; 9 nucleotides match TRBD1. Germline lookup yields CDR1 MDHEN and CDR2 SYDVKM. J gave up 9 bases and V 5 bases, and 4 bases lay outside the gene matches. The CDR3 spans 12 residues. The CDR3 protein is CASSTGGFSYTF. In nucleotides, the CDR3 is TGTGCCAGCAGTACAGGGGGCTTTAGCTACACCTTC.

A single count supports this clone. V is TRBV29-1 and J is TRBJ2-7; 10 bases align to TRBD1. The junction had 6 bases not matched to a gene; V was cut back by 4 bases and J by 6 bases. The CDR3 loop spans 13 amino acids. Germline V gives CDR1 SQVTM, CDR2 ANQGSEA. Here the CDR3 reads CSVAPTGGREQYF. Here the CDR3 DNA reads TGCAGCGTTGCCCCGACAGGGGGCCGCGAGCAGTACTTC.

This chain joins TRBV7-6 and TRBJ1-1; D is ambiguous. The germline V gene has CDR1 SGHVS and CDR2 FNYEAQ. V shed 0 bases and J shed 1 base, with 9 bases lying between them. The CDR3 has 15 residues. CDR3 sequence: CASSLAIAANTEAFF. DNA of the CDR3: TGTGCCAGCAGCTTAGCGATAGCAGCGAACACTGAAGCTTTCTTT.

The chain employs TRBV25-1 and TRBJ1-2, with D possibly TRBD1 on 5 matching bases. Germline V gene lookup returns CDR1 MGHDK and CDR2 SYGVNS. Trimming took 6 bases from V and 5 from J, leaving 13 bases between them. This CDR3 region has 13 residues. In DNA, the CDR3 is TGTGCCAGCAGAAAGGGGATGGAATATGGCTACACCTTC. It translates to CASRKGMEYGYTF.

The rearrangement joins TRBV18 to TRBJ1-2, with D possibly matching TRBD1 (6 bases). Trimming took off 3 bases at V and 8 bases at J, with 19 bases between the two ends. This CDR3 spans 15 amino acids. Germline lookup yields CDR1 KGHSH and CDR2 LQKENI. The CDR3 nucleotides read TGTGCCAGCTCACCTCCGGTCGCAGGGGCCTACGGCTACACCTTC. This encodes CASSPPVAGAYGYTF.

The CDR3 reads CASSPVRPTGSSRFENQPQHF. The CDR3 DNA reads TGTGCCAGCTCACCAGTAAGGCCAACAGGGAGTTCACGCTTCGAGAATCAGCCCCAGCATTTT. The chain carries TRBV18 and TRBJ1-5; a weak D match, TRBD1 (6 bases). Trimming pared 2 bases from V and 4 bases from J, leaving 30 bases between. This CDR3 region has 21 residues. Germline values: CDR1 KGHSH, CDR2 LQKENI.

V usage is TRBV19 and J usage is TRBJ2-1; TRBD1 matches 7 bases. Germline lookup yields CDR1 LNHDA and CDR2 SQIVND (reference sequence). The CDR3 loop spans 15 amino acids. Losses at the gene ends were 4 bases for V and 5 bases for J; bases not matched to a gene: 8. The CDR3 loop reads CASSKDRANHNEQFF. The CDR3, as DNA: TGTGCCAGTAGTAAAGACAGGGCTAATCACAATGAGCAGTTCTTC.

V is TRBV30 and J is TRBJ2-1; D gene unclear. Per the germline V gene, CDR1 is GTSNPN and CDR2 is SVGIG (reference sequence). The CDR3 is 11 amino acids. V lost 2 bases, J lost 6 bases, and 5 bases lay in between. The CDR3 protein is CAWSPSNEQFF. Written as DNA, the CDR3 is TGTGCCTGGAGTCCGAGCAATGAGCAGTTCTTC.

The V gene is TRBV7-9, the J gene TRBJ2-7; 9 nucleotides match TRBD1. V lost 5 bases to trimming and J lost 3 bases; unmatched junction nucleotides: 5. Germline V lookup: CDR1 SEHNR, CDR2 FQNEAQ (reference sequence). The CDR3 extends over 14 amino acids. The CDR3 here is CASSQDRGYYEQYF. CDR3 DNA: TGTGCCAGCAGCCAGGACAGGGGATACTACGAGCAGTACTTC.

This CDR3 reads CASSLRTGGPLEQFF. The CDR3 DNA reads TGTGCCAGCAGCTTGAGGACAGGGGGCCCTCTTGAGCAGTTCTTC. The V and J genes are TRBV5-4 and TRBJ2-1, with TRBD1 matching over 11 bases. The CDR3 totals 15 residues. Germline CDR1 reads SGHNT; CDR2 reads YYREEE (reference sequence). V trimming: 1 base; J trimming: 9 bases; junction bases outside the gene matches: 6. Full variable domain (missing parts from reference TRBV5-4 and TRBJ2-1): ETGVTQSPTHLIKTRGQQVTLRCSSQSGHNTVSWYQQALGQGPQFIFQYYREEENGRGNFPPRFSGLQFPNYSSELNVNALELDDSALYLCASSLRTGGPLEQFFGPGTRLTVL.

This chain connects TRBV25-1 to TRBJ2-1; D is possibly TRBD2 (5 bases). The germline CDR1 and CDR2 sequences are MGHDK and SYGVNS. V was pared by 7 bases and J by 2 bases, with 12 bases between. CDR3 length: 14 residues. CDR3 in DNA: TGTGCCAGCATTCACAGCGGAACCTACAATGAGCAGTTCTTC. Encoded protein: CASIHSGTYNEQFF.

The chain employs TRBV2 and TRBJ2-4; D is possibly TRBD2 (6 bases). V was clipped by 1 base and J by 2 bases, with 15 bases between them. CDR1 SNHLY and CDR2 FYNNEI come from the germline V gene. The CDR3 has 17 residues. DNA of the CDR3: TGTGCCAGCAGTGAAGAAGTTGGGCGGGGCTCCAAAAACATTCAGTACTTC. Its translation: CASSEEVGRGSKNIQYF.

The chain employs TRBV18 and TRBJ2-1; a possible D gene is TRBD1 (6 bases). Trimming took 3 bases from V and 6 from J, leaving 9 bases between them. CDR1 and CDR2 from the germline V gene are KGHSH and LQKENI. The CDR3 spans 13 residues. CDR3 region: CASSPRDINEQFF. CDR3 nucleotides: TGTGCCAGCTCACCCCGGGACATCAATGAGCAGTTCTTC.

The chain recombines TRBV7-9 with TRBJ1-2; 7 bases fit TRBD1. CDR3 length equals 15 residues. V lost 2 bases to trimming and J lost 6 bases; unmatched junction nucleotides: 9. In germline, CDR1 is SEHNR, CDR2 FQNEAQ (reference sequence). CDR3 in amino acids: CASSLRTGAKNGYTF. The CDR3 coding sequence is TGTGCCAGCAGCTTACGAACAGGGGCGAAGAATGGCTACACCTTC.

V gene TRBV9 combines with J gene TRBJ2-7; 8 bases map to TRBD2. The CDR3 extends over 14 amino acids. Germline lookup yields CDR1 SGDLS and CDR2 YYNGEE. V shed 1 base, J shed 3 bases, and the junction held 3 bases outside the gene matches. The CDR3 loop reads CASSVTGTSYEQYF. In DNA, the CDR3 is TGTGCCAGCAGCGTAACCGGGACTAGCTACGAGCAGTACTTC. Looking up the rest from reference TRBV9 and TRBJ2-7 gives the full variable domain: DSGVTQTPKHLITATGQRVTLRCSPRSGDLSVYWYQQSLDQGLQFLIQYYNGEERAKGNILERFSAQQFPDLHSELNLSSLELGDSALYFCASSVTGTSYEQYFGPGTRLTVT.

This chain links TRBV9 with TRBJ2-5; D is unclear. Germline lookup yields CDR1 SGDLS and CDR2 YYNGEE. The CDR3 is made up of 14 amino acids. V lost 2 bases to trimming and J lost 2 bases, with 10 bases between them. CDR3 sequence: CASSVGGVQETQYF. In DNA, the CDR3 is TGTGCCAGCAGCGTTGGCGGAGTGCAAGAGACCCAGTACTTC. The whole variable domain, filled in from reference TRBV9 and TRBJ2-5, reads DSGVTQTPKHLITATGQRVTLRCSPRSGDLSVYWYQQSLDQGLQFLIQYYNGEERAKGNILERFSAQQFPDLHSELNLSSLELGDSALYFCASSVGGVQETQYFGPGTRLLVL.

A single count supports this clone. This chain connects TRBV11-2 to TRBJ1-2, with D perhaps matching TRBD1 (6 bases). Germline loops: CDR1 SGHAT, CDR2 FQNNGV. The V and J ends lost 5 bases and 9 bases respectively, with 28 bases between them. CDR3 length equals 17 residues. The CDR3 bases are TGTGCCAGCAGCCGTGTGCAGGGGCCGATACATTCAGACAGCTACACCTTC. Residues: CASSRVQGPIHSDSYTF.

V is TRBV7-9 and J is TRBJ2-1; 8 positions match TRBD1. From germline, CDR1 is SEHNR and CDR2 FQNEAQ (reference sequence). The J segment lost 4 bases and the V segment lost 8 bases, leaving 10 bases of the junction unmatched. The length of the CDR3 is 15 residues. The CDR3 DNA reads as TGTGCCAGCGAGGGGGCAGGACAGGGTTACAATGAGCAGTTCTTC. It is translated as CASEGAGQGYNEQFF.